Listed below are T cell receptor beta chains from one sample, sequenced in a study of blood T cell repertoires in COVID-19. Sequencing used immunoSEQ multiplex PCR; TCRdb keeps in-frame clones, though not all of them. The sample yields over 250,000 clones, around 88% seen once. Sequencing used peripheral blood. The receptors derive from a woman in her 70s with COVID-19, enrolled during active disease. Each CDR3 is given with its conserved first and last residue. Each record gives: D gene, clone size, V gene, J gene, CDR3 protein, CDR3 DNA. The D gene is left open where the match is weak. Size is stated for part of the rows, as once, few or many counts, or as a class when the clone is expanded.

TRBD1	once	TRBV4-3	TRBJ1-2	CASSQDSDRDYGYTF	TGCGCCAGCAGCCAAGACTCGGACAGGGACTATGGCTACACCTTC
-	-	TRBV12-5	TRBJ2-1	CASGLDQVFGEQFF	TGTGCTAGTGGTTTGGACCAGGTCTTTGGTGAGCAGTTCTTC
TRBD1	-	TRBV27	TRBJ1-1	CASSYRGRLNTEAFF	TGTGCCAGCTCTTACAGGGGGCGCTTGAACACTGAAGCTTTCTTT
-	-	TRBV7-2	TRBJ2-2	CASSNSGAGELFF	TGTGCCAGCAGCAACAGCGGAGCCGGGGAGCTGTTTTTT
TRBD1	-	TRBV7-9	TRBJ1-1	CASSPQGGTEAFF	TGTGCCAGCAGCCCACAGGGGGGAACTGAAGCTTTCTTT
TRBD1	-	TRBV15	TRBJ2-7	CATSSPTGVYEQYF	TGTGCCACCAGCAGCCCGACAGGGGTCTACGAGCAGTACTTC
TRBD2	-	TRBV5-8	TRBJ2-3	CASSWASGVSADTQYF	TGTGCCAGCAGCTGGGCAAGCGGGGTCAGCGCAGATACGCAGTATTTT
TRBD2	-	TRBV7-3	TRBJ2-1	CASSLIAGAREQFF	TGTGCCAGCAGCTTAATAGCGGGGGCCAGGGAGCAGTTCTTC
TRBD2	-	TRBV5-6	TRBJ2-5	CASSLSGGGAEETQYF	TGTGCCAGCAGCTTGAGTGGCGGGGGGGCAGAAGAGACCCAGTACTTC
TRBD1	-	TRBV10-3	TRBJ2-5	CAISETGAKTQYF	TGTGCCATCAGTGAAACAGGGGCTAAGACCCAGTACTTC
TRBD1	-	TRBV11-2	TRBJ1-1	CASSYDREDTEAFF	TGTGCCAGCAGTTATGACAGGGAGGACACTGAAGCTTTCTTT
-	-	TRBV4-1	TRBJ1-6	CASSQDFGINSPLHF	TGCGCCAGCAGCCAAGATTTCGGGATTAATTCACCCCTCCACTTT
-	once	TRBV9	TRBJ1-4	CASSVGGRSSNEKLFF	TGTGCCAGCAGCGTAGGAGGCAGATCATCTAATGAAAAACTGTTTTTT
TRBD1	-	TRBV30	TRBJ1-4	CAWSVGTGGSEKLFF	TGTGCCTGGAGTGTGGGGACAGGGGGCAGTGAAAAACTGTTTTTT
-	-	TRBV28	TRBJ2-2	CASSPLLTGELFF	TGTGCCAGCAGCCCCCTGTTGACCGGGGAGCTGTTTTTT
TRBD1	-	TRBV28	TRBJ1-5	CASATGGNQPQHF	TGTGCCAGCGCGACAGGGGGCAATCAGCCCCAGCATTTT
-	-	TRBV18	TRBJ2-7	CASSTFGGAVSYEQYF	TGTGCCAGCTCGACCTTTGGAGGGGCCGTCTCCTACGAGCAGTACTTC
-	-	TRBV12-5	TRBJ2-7	CASGLQEGYEQYF	TGTGCTAGTGGCCTTCAAGAGGGCTACGAGCAGTACTTC
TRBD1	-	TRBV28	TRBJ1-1	CATGQGAWTEAFF	TGTGCCACCGGACAGGGGGCTTGGACTGAAGCTTTCTTT
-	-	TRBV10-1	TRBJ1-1	CASSESRQGYHTEAFF	TGCGCCAGCAGTGAGTCAAGACAAGGCTATCACACTGAAGCTTTCTTT
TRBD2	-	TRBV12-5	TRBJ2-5	CASGLNSLAGVPGTQYF	TGTGCTAGTGGTTTAAACAGTCTAGCGGGGGTTCCGGGGACCCAGTACTTC
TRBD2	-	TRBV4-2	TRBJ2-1	CASSQDGGGFPSSYNEQFF	TGTGCCAGCAGCCAAGATGGGGGGGGGTTTCCGAGCTCCTACAATGAGCAGTTCTTC
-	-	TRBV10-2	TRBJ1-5	CASSEGGRQPQHF	TGCGCCAGCAGTGAAGGGGGTCGCCAGCCCCAGCATTTT
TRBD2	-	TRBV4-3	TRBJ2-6	CASSQDLGFGLAGSGANVLTF	TGCGCCAGCAGCCAAGATTTAGGTTTCGGACTAGCCGGTTCCGGGGCCAACGTCCTGACTTTC
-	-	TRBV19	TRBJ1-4	CASRLAANEKLFF	TGTGCCAGTAGGCTGGCGGCAAATGAAAAACTGTTTTTT
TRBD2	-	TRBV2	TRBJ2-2	CASRPGLAFGELFF	TGTGCCAGCAGGCCGGGACTAGCCTTCGGGGAGCTGTTTTTT
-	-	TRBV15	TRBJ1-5	CATSERLANPHF	TGTGCCACCAGCGAGAGGCTTGCTAATCCGCATTTT
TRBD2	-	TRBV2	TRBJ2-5	CASSEVSGTSGGARETQYF	TGTGCCAGCAGTGAAGTCTCCGGGACTAGCGGGGGGGCAAGAGAGACCCAGTACTTC
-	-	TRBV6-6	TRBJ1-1	CASSTTQGNTEAFF	TGTGCCAGCAGTACTACACAGGGGAACACTGAAGCTTTCTTT
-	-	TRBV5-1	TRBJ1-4	CASSLGTESEKLFF	TGCGCCAGCAGCTTGGGGACAGAAAGTGAAAAACTGTTTTTT
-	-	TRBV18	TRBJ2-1	CASSPRGGWDEQFF	TGTGCCAGCTCACCTCGAGGGGGTTGGGATGAGCAGTTCTTC
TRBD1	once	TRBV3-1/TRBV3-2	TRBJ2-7	CASSLSGQEYEQYF	TGTGCCAGCAGCCTATCGGGACAGGAATACGAGCAGTACTTC